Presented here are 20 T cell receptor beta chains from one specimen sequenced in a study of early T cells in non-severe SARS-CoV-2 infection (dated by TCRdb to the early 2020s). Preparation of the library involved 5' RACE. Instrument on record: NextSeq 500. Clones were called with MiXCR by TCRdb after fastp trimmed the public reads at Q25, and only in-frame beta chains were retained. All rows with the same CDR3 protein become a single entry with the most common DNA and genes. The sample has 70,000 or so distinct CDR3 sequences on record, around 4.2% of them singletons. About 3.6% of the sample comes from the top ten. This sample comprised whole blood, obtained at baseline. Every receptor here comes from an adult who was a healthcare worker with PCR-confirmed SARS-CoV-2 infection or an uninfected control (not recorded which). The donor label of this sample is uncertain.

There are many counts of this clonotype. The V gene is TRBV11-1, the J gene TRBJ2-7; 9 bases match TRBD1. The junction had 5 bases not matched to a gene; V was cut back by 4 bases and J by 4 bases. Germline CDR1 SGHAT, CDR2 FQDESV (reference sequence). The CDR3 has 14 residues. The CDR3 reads CASSSGQGWYEQYF. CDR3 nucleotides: TGTGCCAGCAGCTCAGGACAGGGGTGGTACGAGCAGTACTTC.

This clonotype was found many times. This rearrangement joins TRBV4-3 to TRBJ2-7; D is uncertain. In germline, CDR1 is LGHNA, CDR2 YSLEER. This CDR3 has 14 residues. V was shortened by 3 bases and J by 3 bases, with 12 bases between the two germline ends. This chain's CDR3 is CASSQDPGSYEQYF. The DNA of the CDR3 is TGCGCCAGCAGCCAGGACCCGGGTAGCTACGAGCAGTACTTC.

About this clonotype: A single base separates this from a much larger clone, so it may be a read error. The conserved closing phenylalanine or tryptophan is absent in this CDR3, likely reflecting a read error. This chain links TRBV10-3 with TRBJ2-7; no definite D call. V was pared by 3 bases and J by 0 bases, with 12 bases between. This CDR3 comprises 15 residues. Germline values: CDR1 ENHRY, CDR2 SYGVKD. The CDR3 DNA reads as TGTGCCATCAGTGACAGTCGGGTCAGCTCCTACGAGCAGTACCTC. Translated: CAISDSRVSSYEQYL.

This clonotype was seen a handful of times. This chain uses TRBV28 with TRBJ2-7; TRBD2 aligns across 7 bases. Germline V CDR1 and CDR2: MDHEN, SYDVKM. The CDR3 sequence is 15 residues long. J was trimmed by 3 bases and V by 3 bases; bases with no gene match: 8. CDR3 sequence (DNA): TGTGCCAGCAGTTTGGGGGGGACTCGGCGCTACGAGCAGTACTTC. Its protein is CASSLGGTRRYEQYF.

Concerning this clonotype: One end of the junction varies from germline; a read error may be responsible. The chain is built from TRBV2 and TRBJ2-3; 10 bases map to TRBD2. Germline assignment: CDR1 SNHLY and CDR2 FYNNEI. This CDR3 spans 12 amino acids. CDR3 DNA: TGTGCCAGCAGTTTAATAGCGGGGGGCCGGAATTTT. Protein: CASSLIAGGRNF.

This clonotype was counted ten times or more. DNA for the CDR3: TGTGCCAGCAGCCCCGCGGCACTAGCGGGGGGACGAGAGCAGTTCTTC. As protein: CASSPAALAGGREQFF. V usage is TRBV7-9 and J usage is TRBJ2-1; 12 nucleotides align to TRBD2. From germline, CDR1 is SEHNR and CDR2 FQNEAQ (reference sequence). The V gene end was trimmed by 5 bases and the J gene end by 10 bases; junction bases not matched to a gene: 12. The CDR3 runs 16 residues.

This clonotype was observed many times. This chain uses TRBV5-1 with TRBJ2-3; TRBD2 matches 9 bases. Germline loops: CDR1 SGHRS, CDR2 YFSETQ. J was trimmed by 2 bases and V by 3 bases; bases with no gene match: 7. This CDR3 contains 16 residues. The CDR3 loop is CASSWNERGATDTQYF. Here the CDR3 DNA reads TGCGCCAGCAGCTGGAACGAGCGGGGGGCCACAGATACGCAGTATTTT.

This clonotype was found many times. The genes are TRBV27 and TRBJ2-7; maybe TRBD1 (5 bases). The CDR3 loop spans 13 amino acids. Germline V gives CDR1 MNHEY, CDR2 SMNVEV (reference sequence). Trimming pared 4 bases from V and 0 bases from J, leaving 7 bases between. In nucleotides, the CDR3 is TGTGCCAGCAGTTACAGGAGCTCCTACGAGCAGTACTTC. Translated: CASSYRSSYEQYF.

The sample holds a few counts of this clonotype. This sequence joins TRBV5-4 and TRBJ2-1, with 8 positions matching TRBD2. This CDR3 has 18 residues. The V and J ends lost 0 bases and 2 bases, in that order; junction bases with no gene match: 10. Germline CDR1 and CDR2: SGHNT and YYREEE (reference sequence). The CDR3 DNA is TGTGCCAGCAGCTTGGGTCTTCTGCGGGGGGATACCTACAATGAGCAGTTCTTC. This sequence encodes CASSLGLLRGDTYNEQFF.

CDR3 DNA: TGCGCCAGCAGTCCGGGGGGAACCTACACCGGGGAGCTGTTTTTT. Encoded protein: CASSPGGTYTGELFF. The chain employs TRBV5-1 and TRBJ2-2; 7 nucleotides align to TRBD2. Per germline, CDR1 SGHRS and CDR2 YFSETQ. V dropped 5 bases and J dropped 3; count of bases not matched to a gene: 7. The CDR3 covers 15 residues.

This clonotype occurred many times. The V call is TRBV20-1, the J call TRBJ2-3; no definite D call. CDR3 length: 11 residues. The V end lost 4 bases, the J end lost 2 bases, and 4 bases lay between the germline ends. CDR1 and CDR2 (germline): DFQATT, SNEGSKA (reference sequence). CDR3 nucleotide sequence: TGCAGTGCTATTTTCACAGATACGCAGTATTTT. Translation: CSAIFTDTQYF.

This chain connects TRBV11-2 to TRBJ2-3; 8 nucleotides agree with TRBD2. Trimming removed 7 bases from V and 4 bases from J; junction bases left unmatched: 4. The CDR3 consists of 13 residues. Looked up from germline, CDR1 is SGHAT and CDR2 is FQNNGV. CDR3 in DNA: TGTGCCAGCACCCCGGGACTAGCAGATACGCAGTATTTT. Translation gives CASTPGLADTQYF.

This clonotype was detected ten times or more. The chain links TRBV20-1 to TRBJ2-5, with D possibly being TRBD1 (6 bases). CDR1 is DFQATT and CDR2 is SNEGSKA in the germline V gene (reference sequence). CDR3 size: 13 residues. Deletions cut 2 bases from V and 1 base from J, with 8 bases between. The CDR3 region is CSARRTAQETQYF. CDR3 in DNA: TGCAGTGCTAGACGGACAGCCCAAGAGACCCAGTACTTC.

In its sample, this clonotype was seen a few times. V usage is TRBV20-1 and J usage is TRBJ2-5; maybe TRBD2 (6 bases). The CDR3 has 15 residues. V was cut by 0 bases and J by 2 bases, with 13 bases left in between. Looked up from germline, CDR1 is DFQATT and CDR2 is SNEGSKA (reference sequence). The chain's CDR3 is CSARDPVGGQETQYF. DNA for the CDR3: TGCAGTGCTAGAGATCCGGTCGGAGGGCAAGAGACCCAGTACTTC.

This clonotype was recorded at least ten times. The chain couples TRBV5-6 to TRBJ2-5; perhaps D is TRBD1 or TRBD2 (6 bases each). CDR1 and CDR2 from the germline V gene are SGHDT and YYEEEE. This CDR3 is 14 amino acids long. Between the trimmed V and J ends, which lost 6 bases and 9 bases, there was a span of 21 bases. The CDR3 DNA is TGTGCCAGCAAGACGCGGGACACCGAACTGGCCCAGTACTTC. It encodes CASKTRDTELAQYF.

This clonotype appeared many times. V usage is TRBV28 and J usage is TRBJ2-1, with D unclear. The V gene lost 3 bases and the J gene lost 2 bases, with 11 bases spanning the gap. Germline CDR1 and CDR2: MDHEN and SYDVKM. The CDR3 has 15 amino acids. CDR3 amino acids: CASSFAARPYNEQFF. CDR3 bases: TGTGCCAGCAGTTTTGCAGCGAGACCCTACAATGAGCAGTTCTTC. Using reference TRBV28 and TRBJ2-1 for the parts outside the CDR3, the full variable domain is DVKVTQSSRYLVKRTGEKVFLECVQDMDHENMFWYRQDPGLGLRLIYFSYDVKMKEKGDIPEGYSVSREKKERFSLILESASTNQTSMYLCASSFAARPYNEQFFGPGTRLTVL.

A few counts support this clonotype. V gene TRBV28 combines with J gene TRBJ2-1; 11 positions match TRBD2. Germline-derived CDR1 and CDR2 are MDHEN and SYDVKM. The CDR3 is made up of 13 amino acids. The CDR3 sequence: CATRASGGHEQFF. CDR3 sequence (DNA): TGTGCGACACGGGCTAGCGGGGGGCATGAGCAGTTCTTC.

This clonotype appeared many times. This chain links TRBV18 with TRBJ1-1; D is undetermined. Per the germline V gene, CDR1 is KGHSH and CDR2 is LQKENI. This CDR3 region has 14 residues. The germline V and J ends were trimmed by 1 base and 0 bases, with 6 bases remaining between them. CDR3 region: CASSPQVMNTEAFF. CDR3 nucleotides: TGTGCCAGCTCACCACAGGTCATGAACACTGAAGCTTTCTTT.

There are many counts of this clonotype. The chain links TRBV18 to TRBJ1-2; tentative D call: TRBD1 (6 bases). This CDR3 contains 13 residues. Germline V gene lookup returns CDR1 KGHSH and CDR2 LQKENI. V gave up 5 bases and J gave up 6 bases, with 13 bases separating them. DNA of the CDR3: TGTGCCAGCTCATTATCAGGGGTGGATGGCTACACCTTC. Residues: CASSLSGVDGYTF.

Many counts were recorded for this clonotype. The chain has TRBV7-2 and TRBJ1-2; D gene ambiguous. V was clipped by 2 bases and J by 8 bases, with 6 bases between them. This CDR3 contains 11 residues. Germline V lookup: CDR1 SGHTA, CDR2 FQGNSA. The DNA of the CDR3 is TGTGCCAGCAGCTTACTGAGAGGCTACACCTTC. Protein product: CASSLLRGYTF.